This T cell receptor (beta chain) originates from a study of beta chain features in type 1 diabetes. Study-wide points: A closer apparent resemblance between naive, central memory and Treg TCRB repertoires was seen in patients than in healthy donors.

Worth noting for this clone: Its antigen is not known.

The authors reverse transcribed all of the isolated RNA, so sequencing captured expressed TCRB transcripts. TCRdb's copy holds only in-frame clones and misses some; the assay was immunoSEQ multiplex PCR. The sample has about 16,000 clones; around 59% are singletons. This TCR was sampled from a young woman in good health. The source material was stem cell memory CD4+ T cells from blood.

CDR3 region: CASSYPYNEQFF. CDR3 bases: TGTGCCAGCAGTTACCCTTACAATGAGCAGTTCTTC. This chain joins TRBV6-5 and TRBJ2-1, with unresolved D. In germline, CDR1 is MNHEY, CDR2 SVGAGI. The CDR3 is 12 residues long. V lost 2 bases and J 4 bases, leaving 3 bases between the germline ends.